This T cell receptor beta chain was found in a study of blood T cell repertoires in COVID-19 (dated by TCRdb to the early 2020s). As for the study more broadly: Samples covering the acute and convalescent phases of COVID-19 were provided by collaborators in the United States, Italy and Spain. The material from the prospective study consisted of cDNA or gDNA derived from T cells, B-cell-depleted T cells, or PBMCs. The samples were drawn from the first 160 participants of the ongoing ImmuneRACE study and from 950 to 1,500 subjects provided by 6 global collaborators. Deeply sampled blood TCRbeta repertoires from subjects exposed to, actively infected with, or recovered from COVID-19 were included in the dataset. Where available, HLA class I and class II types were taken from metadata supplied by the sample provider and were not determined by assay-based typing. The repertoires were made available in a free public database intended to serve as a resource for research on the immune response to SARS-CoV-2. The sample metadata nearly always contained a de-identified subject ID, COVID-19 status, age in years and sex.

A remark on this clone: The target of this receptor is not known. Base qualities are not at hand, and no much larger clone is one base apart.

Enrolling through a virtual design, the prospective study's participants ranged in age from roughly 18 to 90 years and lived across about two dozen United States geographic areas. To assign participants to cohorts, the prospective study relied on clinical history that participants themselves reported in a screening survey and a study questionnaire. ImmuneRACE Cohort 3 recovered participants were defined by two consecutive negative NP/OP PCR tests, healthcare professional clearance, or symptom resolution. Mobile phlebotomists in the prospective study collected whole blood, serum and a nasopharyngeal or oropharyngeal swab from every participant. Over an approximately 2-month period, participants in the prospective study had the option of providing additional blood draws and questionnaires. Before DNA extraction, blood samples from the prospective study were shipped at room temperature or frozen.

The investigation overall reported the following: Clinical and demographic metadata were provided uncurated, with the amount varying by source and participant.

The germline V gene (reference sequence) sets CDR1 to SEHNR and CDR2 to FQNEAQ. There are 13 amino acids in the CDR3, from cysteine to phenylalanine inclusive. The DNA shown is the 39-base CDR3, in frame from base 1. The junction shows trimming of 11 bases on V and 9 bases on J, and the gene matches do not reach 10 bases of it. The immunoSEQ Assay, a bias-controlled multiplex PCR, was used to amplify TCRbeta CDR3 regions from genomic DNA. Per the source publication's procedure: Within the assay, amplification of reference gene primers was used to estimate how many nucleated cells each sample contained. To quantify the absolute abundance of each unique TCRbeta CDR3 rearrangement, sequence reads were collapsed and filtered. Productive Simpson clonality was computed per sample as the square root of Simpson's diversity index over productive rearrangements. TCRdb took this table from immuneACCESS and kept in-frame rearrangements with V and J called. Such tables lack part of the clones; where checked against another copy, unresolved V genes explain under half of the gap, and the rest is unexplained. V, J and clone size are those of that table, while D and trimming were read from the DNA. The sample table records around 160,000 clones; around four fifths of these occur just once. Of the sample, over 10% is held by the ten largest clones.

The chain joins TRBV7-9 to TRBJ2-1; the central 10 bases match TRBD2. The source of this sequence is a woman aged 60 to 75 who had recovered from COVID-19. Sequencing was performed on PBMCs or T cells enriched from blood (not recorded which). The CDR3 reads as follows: CAARSSGSVEQFF. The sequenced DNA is TGTGCCGCGCGGTCTAGCGGGAGTGTTGAGCAGTTCTTC.